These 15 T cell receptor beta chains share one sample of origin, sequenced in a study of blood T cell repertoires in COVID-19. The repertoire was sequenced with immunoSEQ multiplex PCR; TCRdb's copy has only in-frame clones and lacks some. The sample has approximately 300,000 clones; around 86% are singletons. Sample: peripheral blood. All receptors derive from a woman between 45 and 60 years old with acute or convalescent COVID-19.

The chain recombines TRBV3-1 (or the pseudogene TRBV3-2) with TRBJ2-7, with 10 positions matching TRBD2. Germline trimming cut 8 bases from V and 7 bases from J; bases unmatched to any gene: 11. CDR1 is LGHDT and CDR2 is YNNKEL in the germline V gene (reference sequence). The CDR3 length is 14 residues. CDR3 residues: CASGRLAGSREQYF. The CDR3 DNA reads TGTGCCAGCGGACGACTAGCGGGTTCGAGAGAGCAGTACTTC.

CDR3 in DNA: TGTGCCAGCAGCTCCCGACAGGGGGCCGGACAGCCCCAGCATTTT. It encodes CASSSRQGAGQPQHF. The chain joins TRBV7-2 to TRBJ1-5; TRBD1 matches at 10 bases. The J segment lost 7 bases and the V segment lost 4 bases, leaving 7 bases of the junction unmatched. Looked up from germline, CDR1 is SGHTA and CDR2 is FQGNSA. The CDR3 covers 15 residues.

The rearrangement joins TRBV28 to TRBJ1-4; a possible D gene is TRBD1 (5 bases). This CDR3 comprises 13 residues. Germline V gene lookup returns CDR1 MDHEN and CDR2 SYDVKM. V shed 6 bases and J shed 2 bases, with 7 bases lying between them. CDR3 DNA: TGTGCCAGCAGGGAGGGGACTAATGAAAAACTGTTTTTT. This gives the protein CASREGTNEKLFF.

The CDR3 DNA sequence: TGTGCCACCAGTGATTCTTCCCTGAGGGGGCCTGGGGATAAAGAGCAGTTCTTC. This codes for CATSDSSLRGPGDKEQFF. The genes are TRBV24-1 and TRBJ2-1, with TRBD1 matching over 7 bases. The CDR3 is 18 amino acids. Germline V gives CDR1 KGHDR, CDR2 SFDVKD. Trimming took 2 bases from V and 10 from J; bases not matched to a gene: 19.

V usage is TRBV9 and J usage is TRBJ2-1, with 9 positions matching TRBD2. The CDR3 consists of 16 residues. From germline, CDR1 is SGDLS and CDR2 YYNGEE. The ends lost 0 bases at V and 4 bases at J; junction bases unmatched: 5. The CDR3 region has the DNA TGTGCCAGCAGCGTAGCTACTGGACTAGCGTACAATGAGCAGTTCTTC. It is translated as CASSVATGLAYNEQFF.

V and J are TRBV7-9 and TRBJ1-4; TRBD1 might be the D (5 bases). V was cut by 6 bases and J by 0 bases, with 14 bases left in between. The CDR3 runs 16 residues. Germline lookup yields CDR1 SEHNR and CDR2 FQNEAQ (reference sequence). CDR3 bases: TGTGCCAGCAGTTCGGGCGGGGCTGCAACTAATGAAAAACTGTTTTTT. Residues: CASSSGGAATNEKLFF.

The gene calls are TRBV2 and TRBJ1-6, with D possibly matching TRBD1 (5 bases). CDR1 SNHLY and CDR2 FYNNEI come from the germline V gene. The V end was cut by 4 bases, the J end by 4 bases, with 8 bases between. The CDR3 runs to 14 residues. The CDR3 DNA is TGTGCCAGCAGTGGGGGCCAATATAATTCACCCCTCCACTTT. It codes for CASSGGQYNSPLHF. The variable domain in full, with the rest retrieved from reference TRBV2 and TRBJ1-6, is EPEVTQTPSHQVTQMGQEVILRCVPISNHLYFYWYRQILGQKVEFLVSFYNNEISEKSEIFDDQFSVERPDGSNFTLKIRSTKLEDSAMYFCASSGGQYNSPLHFGNGTRLTVT.

The CDR3, as DNA: TGTGCCTGGAGGCGACTAGCGGGAGTCGTTGATACGCAGTATTTT. Encoded protein: CAWRRLAGVVDTQYF. The genes are TRBV30 and TRBJ2-3; 12 bases line up with TRBD2. With 3 bases clipped from V and 6 bases from J, the junction kept 7 bases outside the gene matches. Germline lookup yields CDR1 GTSNPN and CDR2 SVGIG (reference sequence). The length of the CDR3 is 15 residues.

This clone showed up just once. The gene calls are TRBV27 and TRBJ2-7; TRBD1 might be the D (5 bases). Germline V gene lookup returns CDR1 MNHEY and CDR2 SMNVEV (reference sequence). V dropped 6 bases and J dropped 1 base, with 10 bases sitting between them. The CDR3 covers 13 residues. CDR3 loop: CASSADSSYEQYF. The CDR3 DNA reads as TGTGCCAGCAGCGCCGACAGTTCCTACGAGCAGTACTTC.

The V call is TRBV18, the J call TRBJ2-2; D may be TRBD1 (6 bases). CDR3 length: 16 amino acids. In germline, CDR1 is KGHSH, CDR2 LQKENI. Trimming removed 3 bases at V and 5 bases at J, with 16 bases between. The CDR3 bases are TGTGCCAGCTCACCCTCGTCCAGAGGGGGAACCGGGGAGCTGTTTTTT. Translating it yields CASSPSSRGGTGELFF. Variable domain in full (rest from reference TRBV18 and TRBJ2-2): NAGVMQNPRHLVRRRGQEARLRCSPMKGHSHVYWYRQLPEEGLKFMVYLQKENIIDESGMPKERFSAEFPKEGPSILRIQQVVRGDSAAYFCASSPSSRGGTGELFFGEGSRLTVL.

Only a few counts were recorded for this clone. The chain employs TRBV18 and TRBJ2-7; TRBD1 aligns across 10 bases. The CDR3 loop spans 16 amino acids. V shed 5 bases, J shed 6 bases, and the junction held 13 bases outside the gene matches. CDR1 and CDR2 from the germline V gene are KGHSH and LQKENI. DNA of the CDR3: TGTGCCAGCTCATCTCGCACCGGGACAGGGGTAGGCGAGCAGTACTTC. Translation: CASSSRTGTGVGEQYF.

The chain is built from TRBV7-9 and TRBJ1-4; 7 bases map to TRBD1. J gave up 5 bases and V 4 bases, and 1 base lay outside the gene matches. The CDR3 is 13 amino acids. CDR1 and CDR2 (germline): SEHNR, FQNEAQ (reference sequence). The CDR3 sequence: CASSSRGNEKLFF. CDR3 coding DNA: TGTGCCAGCAGCTCCAGGGGGAATGAAAAACTGTTTTTT.

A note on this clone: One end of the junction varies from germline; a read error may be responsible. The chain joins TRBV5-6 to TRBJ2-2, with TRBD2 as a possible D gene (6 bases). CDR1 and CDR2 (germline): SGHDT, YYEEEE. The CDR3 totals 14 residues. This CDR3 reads CASNLGGVTGELFF. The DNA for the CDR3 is TGTGCGAGCAATCTGGGGGGAGTAACCGGGGAGCTGTTTTTT.

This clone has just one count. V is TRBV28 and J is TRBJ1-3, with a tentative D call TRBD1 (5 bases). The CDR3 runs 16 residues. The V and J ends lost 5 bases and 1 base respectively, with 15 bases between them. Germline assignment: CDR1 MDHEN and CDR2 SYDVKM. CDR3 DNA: TGTGCCAGCAGTATCGGGGGGACCTTATCTGGAAACACCATATATTTT. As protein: CASSIGGTLSGNTIYF.

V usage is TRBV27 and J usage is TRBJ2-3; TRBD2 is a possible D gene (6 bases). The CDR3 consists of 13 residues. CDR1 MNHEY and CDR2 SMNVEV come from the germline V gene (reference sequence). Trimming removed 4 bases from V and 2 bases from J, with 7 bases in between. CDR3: CASSWTNTDTQYF. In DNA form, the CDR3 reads TGTGCCAGCAGTTGGACTAACACAGATACGCAGTATTTT.